This TCR beta chain was captured in a study of neurological immune-mediated disorders. Notes on the study in general: HTLV-1-associated myelopathy showed the most TCR clonal expansion; multiple sclerosis the least, below healthy controls.

The sample holds many counts of this clonotype. Antigen specificity is unknown. Germline V gene data show CDR1 as MNHNY and CDR2 as SVGAGI (reference sequence). The CDR3 is 16 residues long. Unmatched junction bases numbered 11, after V lost 7 bases and J lost 2 bases. Synthesis of cDNA was performed by 5'RACE using 10-nucleotide random UMIs. TCRdb passed the 5' RACE reads through MiXCR, listing each CDR3 protein once. The sample records nearly 60,000 distinct CDR3 sequences, approximately 3.1% being singletons. Sequencing was carried out using PBMCs. The J gene is TRBJ2-1, the V gene TRBV6-6; 7 bases align to TRBD2. This clonotype was obtained from an older woman with multiple sclerosis. The DNA of the CDR3 is TGTGCCAGCACCCGGCCCACGAGCGGGACCTACAATGAGCAGTTCTTC. Protein: CASTRPTSGTYNEQFF.